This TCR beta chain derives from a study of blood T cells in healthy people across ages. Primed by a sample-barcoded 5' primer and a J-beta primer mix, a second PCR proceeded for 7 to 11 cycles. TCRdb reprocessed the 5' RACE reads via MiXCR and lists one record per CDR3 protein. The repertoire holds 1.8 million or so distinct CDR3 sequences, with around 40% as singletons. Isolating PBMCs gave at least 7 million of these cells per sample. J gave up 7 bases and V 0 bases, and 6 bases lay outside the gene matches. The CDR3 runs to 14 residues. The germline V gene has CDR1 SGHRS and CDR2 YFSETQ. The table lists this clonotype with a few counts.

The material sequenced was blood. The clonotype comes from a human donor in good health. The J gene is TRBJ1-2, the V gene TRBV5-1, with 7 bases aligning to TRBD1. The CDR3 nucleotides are TGCGCCAGCAGCTTGGTCCAAGGACAGGCTGGCTACACCTTC. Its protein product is CASSLVQGQAGYTF. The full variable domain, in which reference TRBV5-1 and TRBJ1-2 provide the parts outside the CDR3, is KAGVTQTPRYLIKTRGQQVTLSCSPISGHRSVSWYQQTPGQGLQFLFEYFSETQRNKGNFPGRFSGRQFSNSRSEMNVSTLELGDSALYLCASSLVQGQAGYTFGSGTRLTVV.